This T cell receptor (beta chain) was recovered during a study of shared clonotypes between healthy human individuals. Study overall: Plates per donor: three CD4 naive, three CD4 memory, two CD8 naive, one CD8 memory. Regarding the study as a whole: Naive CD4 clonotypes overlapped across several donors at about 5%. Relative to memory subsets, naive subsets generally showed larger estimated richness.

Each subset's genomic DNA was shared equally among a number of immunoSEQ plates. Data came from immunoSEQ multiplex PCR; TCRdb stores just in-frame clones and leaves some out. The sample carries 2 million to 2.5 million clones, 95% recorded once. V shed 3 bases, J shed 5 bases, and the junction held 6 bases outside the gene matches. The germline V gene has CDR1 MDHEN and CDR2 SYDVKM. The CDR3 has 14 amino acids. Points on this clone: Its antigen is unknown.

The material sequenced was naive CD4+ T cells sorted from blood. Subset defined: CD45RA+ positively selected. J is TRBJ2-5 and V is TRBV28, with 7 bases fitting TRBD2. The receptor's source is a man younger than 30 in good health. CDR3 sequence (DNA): TGTGCCAGCAGTTTTGGGGGGGGAGCGGAGACCCAGTACTTC. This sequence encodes CASSFGGGAETQYF.